This T cell receptor beta chain was sequenced for a study of T-cell reconstitution after alpha-beta-depleted transplantation in children listed by TCRdb under 2016. Concerning the study at large: Using TCR repertoire profiling, the study followed T-cell immune reconstitution in a quantitative way in children after TCRalphabeta/CD19-depleted allogeneic hematopoietic cell transplantation. Paper-wide results and their limitations: Over subsequent months, a decline in hyperexpanded clone frequencies was noted, and after one year, T-cell counts and TCRbeta diversity were mostly ascribed to newly produced T cells. About two months after transplant, the apparently early recovery of alphabetaT-cell counts reportedly depended on just several hundred clones that had expanded rapidly and came from non-depleted graft cells. In some patients, high TCRbeta diversity at day 60 was attributed to recipient T cells and intrathymic progenitors that had survived conditioning.

The treatment or condition label here, explained by the study, means: allogeneic hematopoietic cell transplantation with graft depleted of TCRalphabeta T cells and CD19 B cells. The transplant recipients were children given TCRalphabeta/CD19-depleted allogeneic hematopoietic cell grafts. This clonotype was detected many times. Its antigen is still unknown. Base-call qualities are not available, and no considerably larger clone is one nucleotide away. V drops 0 bases and J drops 4 bases, leaving 9 bases in between. CDR1 is given as MNHEY and CDR2 as SVGAGI, both from the germline V gene. The CDR3 spans 15 residues, from the cysteine through the phenylalanine. CDR3 DNA only is kept here, 45 bases in frame from base 1. Libraries were built with PCR. The data were produced on an Illumina HiSeq 2500. Molecular barcoding was employed in the preparation of TCR libraries, with unique molecular identifiers being used to normalize TCRbeta repertoire quantification. The public reads were run again by TCRdb, first through fastp at Q25 and then through MiXCR, and only productive beta chains were kept. For every CDR3 protein sequence, its rows merge into one entry that carries the most common genes and DNA. This sample has 700,000 to 850,000 distinct CDR3 sequences in its table, and approximately 15% of those were observed once. The ten largest clonotypes hold around 5% of the sample.

Rearrangement joined TRBV6-5 to TRBJ2-2, and perhaps TRBD1 as D gene, on 5 matching bases. The clonotype originates from a male patient aged 10 to 17 who had a stem cell transplant for acute lymphoblastic leukemia, so the T cells may come from the graft donor. The starting material was PBMCs, mostly from graft donor cells, obtained 360 days after TCRalphabeta/CD19-depleted stem cell transplant. The CDR3 is CASSYSGQITGELFF. DNA sequence: TGTGCCAGCAGTTACTCGGGGCAGATCACCGGGGAGCTGTTTTTT.